Here is one T cell receptor (beta chain) with its context. Antigen: not known. The CDR3 runs 12 residues. V was cut by 0 bases and J by 6 bases, with 5 bases left in between. Germline lookup yields CDR1 SGHNT and CDR2 YYREEE (reference sequence). Clones were read by immunoSEQ multiplex PCR, and TCRdb kept only the in-frame ones, dropping some. Found here are some 80,000 clones, about 84% of them singletons; the top ten hold about 0.79%. The data derive from a study of radiotherapy plus CTLA-4 blockade in lung cancer. Study-wide results and limits: Clones of tumor-derived TCRs expanded in blood after radiotherapy plus ipilimumab.

This chain links TRBV5-4 with TRBJ2-3; D unclear. The sample consisted of peripheral blood, taken from a patient treated with radiotherapy plus ipilimumab. The sequence came from a human donor with non-small cell lung cancer who had stable disease on radiotherapy plus ipilimumab. The CDR3 loop is CASSLVGDTQYF. CDR3 in DNA: TGTGCCAGCAGCTTGGTGGGGGATACGCAGTATTTT.